The clone carrying this TCR beta chain was counted between two and nine times. This sample is drawn from a study of T-cell reconstitution after alpha-beta-depleted transplantation in children. In germline, CDR1 is SGHNT, CDR2 YYREEE (reference sequence). The length of the CDR3 is 15 residues. V was pared by 4 bases and J by 5 bases, with 7 bases of the junction left unmatched. Construction of the TCRbeta library involved unique molecular identifiers. TCRdb itself ran the PCR reads through MiXCR, one entry per CDR3 protein. The sample includes 490,000 or so distinct CDR3 sequences, about 12% of them seen just once.

This clonotype was sampled from a human donor who donated a stem cell graft to a child with combined immunodeficiency. This material consisted of PBMCs from the stem cell graft donor, taken from the stem cell graft. This chain joins TRBV5-4 and TRBJ2-1, with TRBD1 matching 9 bases. CDR3 protein: CASSGGTGNHNEQFF. In nucleotides, the CDR3 is TGTGCCAGCAGCGGCGGGACAGGGAATCACAATGAGCAGTTCTTC.